The 31 T cell receptor beta chains listed next were all sequenced from one sample in a study of T cell responses to AZD1222 COVID-19 vaccine. The data were produced by immunoSEQ multiplex PCR, yet TCRdb's version contains in-frame clones alone and is incomplete. The sample lists about 120,000 clones; roughly nine tenths were seen once. Source: peripheral blood, taken 28 days after the second AZD1222 dose. The receptors come from an adult who received the AZD1222 COVID-19 vaccine.

V is TRBV7-9 and J is TRBJ1-2; TRBD1 aligns across 8 bases. CDR3 length: 16 residues. Germline CDR1 is SEHNR and CDR2 is FQNEAQ (reference sequence). Trimming cost V 8 bases and J 0 bases; bases outside gene matches: 11. The CDR3 is CASYETGAPSNYGYTF. The CDR3 nucleotides read TGTGCCAGCTATGAGACAGGGGCCCCATCTAACTATGGCTACACCTTC.

This clone was counted a few times. The chain uses TRBV6-1 and TRBJ1-3; D unclear. CDR1 is MNHNS, CDR2 SASEGT, per germline. Trimming shortened V by 2 bases and J by 8 bases, and 7 bases separated the two germline ends. This CDR3 has 12 amino acids. CDR3 DNA: TGTGCCAGCAGTGAAAATATTGACACCATATATTTT. It yields the protein CASSENIDTIYF.

V gene TRBV18 combines with J gene TRBJ1-2, with TRBD1 matching over 10 bases. In germline, CDR1 is KGHSH, CDR2 LQKENI. The V segment lost 2 bases and the J segment 0 bases; nucleotides outside the gene matches: 3. CDR3 length equals 16 residues. The CDR3 DNA sequence: TGTGCCAGCTCACCAGGGACAGGGGTAGCTAACTATGGCTACACCTTC. Amino acid sequence: CASSPGTGVANYGYTF.

DNA of the CDR3: TGTGCCAGCAGTTTATCGCGATTGGGCGGGGCTTATGGCTACACCTTC. Translation: CASSLSRLGGAYGYTF. The chain combines TRBV27 with TRBJ1-2; the D gene is possibly TRBD1 (5 bases). CDR1 is MNHEY, CDR2 SMNVEV, per germline (reference sequence). This CDR3 has 16 residues. V was clipped by 0 bases and J by 5 bases, with 16 bases between them.

The chain combines TRBV7-3 with TRBJ2-2, with 9 bases identical to TRBD2. J lost 5 bases, V lost 5 bases, and 9 bases had no gene match. The CDR3 totals 16 residues. The germline gives CDR1 SGHTA, CDR2 FQGTGA. DNA for the CDR3: TGTGCCAGCAGCCCCGGAGGCCTAGCGGGGACCGGGGAGCTGTTTTTT. This translates into CASSPGGLAGTGELFF.

The rearrangement joins TRBV14 to TRBJ2-3; possibly TRBD2 for D (5 bases). Between the trimmed V and J ends, which lost 3 bases and 8 bases, there was a span of 12 bases. From germline, CDR1 is SGHDN and CDR2 FVKESK. The CDR3 has 13 residues. In nucleotides, the CDR3 is TGTGCCAGCAGCCAGCACGCAGGACTTACGCAGTATTTT. It codes for CASSQHAGLTQYF.

The rearrangement links TRBV29-1 to TRBJ2-5; D might be TRBD1 (6 bases). CDR3 size: 15 residues. Germline CDR1 SQVTM, CDR2 ANQGSEA. Trimming left V 0 bases short and J 2 bases short, with 13 bases between. Written as DNA, the CDR3 is TGCAGCGTTGAAGATCCGGCCAGGGGTCAAGAGACCCAGTACTTC. As protein: CSVEDPARGQETQYF.

The chain recombines TRBV5-4 with TRBJ2-7; no reliable D call. The CDR3 is 10 residues long. Germline-derived CDR1 and CDR2 are SGHNT and YYREEE (reference sequence). The V end lost 8 bases, the J end lost 7 bases, and 10 bases lay between the germline ends. The CDR3 reads CASRTWEQYF. As DNA, the CDR3 is TGTGCCAGTCGGACGTGGGAGCAGTACTTC.

The V and J genes are TRBV4-3 and TRBJ2-1, with TRBD2 identical over 14 bases. J was trimmed by 2 bases and V by 2 bases; bases with no gene match: 14. CDR3 length equals 21 residues. The V gene's germline CDR1 is LGHNA and CDR2 YSLEER. CDR3 region: CASSQSPGTSGGLSPYNEQFF. As DNA, the CDR3 is TGCGCCAGCAGCCAATCTCCCGGGACTAGCGGGGGACTGTCCCCCTACAATGAGCAGTTCTTC.

A single count supports this clone. The chain has TRBV9 and TRBJ1-2; D gene uncertain. The CDR3 is 16 amino acids. Germline V gives CDR1 SGDLS, CDR2 YYNGEE. V dropped 3 bases and J dropped 4 bases, with 19 bases sitting between them. This CDR3 reads CASSAPGDSAFYGYTF. The CDR3 DNA follows: TGTGCCAGCAGCGCCCCGGGAGATTCGGCCTTCTATGGCTACACCTTC.

This chain links TRBV21-1 with TRBJ2-7; the table gives TRBD2 as D, unverified against the DNA. TRBV21-1 is flagged as a pseudogene. The CDR3 contains 15 residues. CDR3 nucleotide sequence: TGTGCCAGCAGCAAAGGGGAAGCTAGCGCGTACGAGCAGTACTTC. Translating gives CASSKGEASAYEQYF.

The chain couples TRBV19 to TRBJ1-2; tentative D call: TRBD1 (6 bases). The CDR3 length is 14 residues. V lost 5 bases and J lost 8, with 18 bases in between. From germline, CDR1 is LNHDA and CDR2 SQIVND (reference sequence). CDR3 residues: CASSPRGRGEGYTF. For the CDR3, the DNA is TGTGCCAGTAGTCCCCGAGGAAGGGGGGAAGGCTACACCTTC.

V usage is TRBV5-1 and J usage is TRBJ1-6; tentative D call: TRBD1 (5 bases). With 4 bases removed from V and 3 bases from J, the gap between germline ends came to 11 bases. Germline V gene sequence: CDR1 SGHRS, CDR2 YFSETQ. CDR3 length: 15 residues. CDR3 coding DNA: TGCGCCAGCAGCGCCGACAGTTACTATAATTCACCCCTCCACTTT. Amino acids: CASSADSYYNSPLHF.

The chain is built from TRBV18 and TRBJ2-6; the D gene is possibly TRBD1 (5 bases). Germline CDR1 and CDR2: KGHSH and LQKENI. Deletions cut 3 bases from V and 3 bases from J, with 15 bases between. This CDR3 has 17 amino acids. This CDR3 is CASSPGPGSIGANVLTF. The DNA for the CDR3 is TGTGCCAGCTCACCGGGGCCAGGGTCCATTGGGGCCAACGTCCTGACTTTC.

CDR3 in DNA: TGTGCCAGCAGCTTAGCGACTAGCGGGGGGCGGACAGATACGCAGTATTTT. This encodes CASSLATSGGRTDTQYF. The rearrangement joins TRBV7-8 to TRBJ2-3; 13 bases line up with TRBD2. V dropped 0 bases and J dropped 3; count of bases not matched to a gene: 3. Germline V gene sequence: CDR1 SGHVS, CDR2 FQNEAQ. This CDR3 is 17 amino acids long.

This clone was counted only a few times. The J gene is TRBJ1-5, the V gene TRBV5-6, with a possible D match to TRBD1 (6 bases). Germline CDR1 is SGHDT and CDR2 is YYEEEE. The CDR3 is made up of 16 amino acids. Trimming took off 2 bases at V and 6 bases at J, with 18 bases between the two ends. CDR3: CASSFSPQAGVQPQHF. In DNA, the CDR3 is TGTGCCAGCAGCTTCTCTCCCCAAGCAGGGGTTCAGCCCCAGCATTTT.

This clone was found once. V and J are TRBV28 and TRBJ2-1; D gene unclear. Per germline, CDR1 MDHEN and CDR2 SYDVKM. The CDR3 is 13 residues long. Trimming removed 3 bases at V and 3 bases at J, with 6 bases between. CDR3 bases: TGTGCCAGCAGTTTTCAAAGCTACAATGAGCAGTTCTTC. Protein sequence: CASSFQSYNEQFF.

The genes are TRBV7-9 and TRBJ1-1; possibly TRBD1 for D (5 bases). Trimming took off 5 bases at V and 11 bases at J, with 12 bases between the two ends. The CDR3 has 11 amino acids. Germline lookup yields CDR1 SEHNR and CDR2 FQNEAQ (reference sequence). The CDR3 nucleotides are TGTGCCAGCAGCCAGGACATTACGGCTTTCTTT. Translated: CASSQDITAFF.

The chain joins TRBV30 to TRBJ1-5, with D unresolved. Germline values: CDR1 GTSNPN, CDR2 SVGIG (reference sequence). This CDR3 has 14 amino acids. Trimming stripped 1 base from V and 5 bases from J, with 12 bases between. CDR3 bases: TGTGCCTGGAGTGCCGTATCCCCGGATCAGCCCCAGCATTTT. Its translation: CAWSAVSPDQPQHF. The full variable domain, completed using reference TRBV30 and TRBJ1-5, is SQTIHQWPATLVQPVGSPLSLECTVEGTSNPNLYWYRQAAGRGLQLLFYSVGIGQISSEVPQNLSASRPQDRQFILSSKKLLLSDSGFYLCAWSAVSPDQPQHFGDGTRLSIL.

The V gene is TRBV10-2, the J gene TRBJ1-1; TRBD1 might be the D (5 bases). There are 13 residues in the CDR3. Germline CDR1 and CDR2: WSHSY and SAAADI. V lost 7 bases and J 2 bases, leaving 11 bases between the germline ends. The CDR3 nucleotides read TGCGCCAGCAAATGGGGCCAAAACACTGAAGCTTTCTTT. Amino acid sequence: CASKWGQNTEAFF.

This rearrangement joins TRBV28 to TRBJ2-7; TRBD1 or TRBD2 may be the D gene (5 bases each). This CDR3 has 14 amino acids. From germline, CDR1 is MDHEN and CDR2 SYDVKM. Trimming shortened V by 7 bases and J by 2 bases, and 15 bases separated the two germline ends. CDR3 sequence: CASNGDVLAYEQYF. In nucleotides, the CDR3 is TGTGCCAGCAACGGGGACGTCTTAGCCTACGAGCAGTACTTC.

The chain combines TRBV24-1 with TRBJ2-3; 8 bases agree with TRBD1. Germline CDR1 is KGHDR and CDR2 is SFDVKD. CDR3 size: 17 residues. The trim removed 5 bases at V and 2 bases at J, leaving 11 bases unmatched. CDR3 sequence reads: CATSVLGQGADTDTQYF. The CDR3 nucleotides read TGTGCCACCAGTGTCCTAGGGCAGGGGGCGGACACAGATACGCAGTATTTT.

The V and J genes are TRBV5-1 and TRBJ2-7, with 11 bases identical to TRBD2. With 4 bases clipped from V and 1 base from J, the junction kept 13 bases outside the gene matches. CDR3 size: 18 residues. Germline V gene sequence: CDR1 SGHRS, CDR2 YFSETQ. This CDR3 reads CASSLWSSGGTQSYEQYF. As DNA, the CDR3 is TGCGCCAGCAGCCTATGGTCTAGCGGGGGGACACAATCCTACGAGCAGTACTTC.

The chain links TRBV4-2 to TRBJ1-4, with 7 positions matching TRBD1. The CDR3 is 16 amino acids. V shed 3 bases, J shed 8 bases, and the junction held 12 bases outside the gene matches. Germline V lookup: CDR1 LGHNA, CDR2 YNFKEQ. The CDR3 sequence: CASSHPRGQRGEKLFF. CDR3 DNA: TGTGCCAGCAGCCATCCTCGGGGACAGAGGGGGGAAAAACTGTTTTTT.

The chain employs TRBV12-3 or TRBV12-4 and TRBJ1-6; possibly TRBD1 for D (5 bases). This CDR3 is built from 12 residues. V was clipped by 5 bases and J by 10 bases, with 9 bases between them. The CDR3 nucleotides are TGTGCCAGCAGTCAGGGCGGGTCACCCCTCCACTTT. Its translation: CASSQGGSPLHF.

This chain connects TRBV3-1 (or the pseudogene TRBV3-2) to TRBJ2-7; D unclear. V lost 0 bases to trimming and J lost 3 bases, with 12 bases between them. The V gene's germline CDR1 is LGHDT and CDR2 YNNKEL (reference sequence). The CDR3 is 15 amino acids. CDR3 sequence: CASSQEGHFGYEQYF. The DNA of the CDR3 is TGTGCCAGCAGCCAAGAGGGTCATTTTGGCTACGAGCAGTACTTC.

The chain combines TRBV12-2 with TRBJ2-5; the DNA was not used to check the table's D call, TRBD2. TRBV12-2 is a listed pseudogene. The CDR3 is 13 residues long. The CDR3 region has the DNA TGTGCAAGTCGCTTCGGGGGGAGAGAGACCCAGTACTTC. As protein: CASRFGGRETQYF.

The chain carries TRBV6-5 and TRBJ1-4; D remains unclear. Germline V gene sequence: CDR1 MNHEY, CDR2 SVGAGI. V lost 6 bases and J 8 bases, leaving 16 bases between the germline ends. This CDR3 has 14 residues. The CDR3 nucleotides read TGTGCCAGCAGCCTGGACCTAGCAAGCGAAAAACTGTTTTTT. This encodes CASSLDLASEKLFF.

The chain employs TRBV9 and TRBJ1-1; 9 nucleotides line up with TRBD1. The J segment lost 5 bases and the V segment lost 3 bases, leaving 8 bases of the junction unmatched. The CDR3 consists of 15 residues. Germline CDR1 SGDLS, CDR2 YYNGEE. The CDR3 spells CASSGGTGWYTEAFF. Written as DNA, the CDR3 is TGTGCCAGCAGCGGCGGGACAGGGTGGTATACTGAAGCTTTCTTT.

The chain links TRBV18 to TRBJ1-5; TRBD1 agrees at 11 bases. CDR1 KGHSH and CDR2 LQKENI come from the germline V gene. CDR3 length equals 18 residues. V dropped 6 bases and J dropped 0; count of bases not matched to a gene: 10. The CDR3 DNA reads as TGTGCCAGCTCCGGACAGGGGGCGGTGGGCGATAGCAATCAGCCCCAGCATTTT. Protein sequence: CASSGQGAVGDSNQPQHF.

The V gene is TRBV4-3, the J gene TRBJ1-2; the D is unclear. CDR3 length: 14 amino acids. V was trimmed by 1 base and J by 4 bases, leaving 10 bases between them. Germline CDR1 LGHNA, CDR2 YSLEER. The CDR3 loop reads CASSQVPLGYGYTF. CDR3 bases: TGCGCCAGCAGCCAAGTCCCGCTGGGCTATGGCTACACCTTC.